This T cell receptor (beta chain) derives from a study of spatial heterogeneity in lung cancer. In the study overall: A consistent excess of beta-chain over alpha-chain sequences was detected. Raw reads showed each unique TCR and UMI combination turning up more than ten times on average.

The time point is: sample taken at primary tumor resection. TCRs were sequenced from unsorted whole RNA of tumor, nontumor lung or PBMC. The donors comprised some 78 untreated early-stage non-small cell lung cancer patients. TCRdb re-analysed the 5' RACE reads in MiXCR, keeping a single row per CDR3 protein. The profile shows more than 50,000 distinct CDR3 sequences, roughly 7% of them singletons. This TCR was sampled from a female donor with early-stage non-small cell lung cancer. The source material was PBMCs, sampled at surgery.

CDR3 amino acids: CASSTPTGRYTGELFF. CDR3 nucleotide sequence: TGTGCCAGCAGCACGCCGACAGGGAGGTACACCGGGGAGCTGTTTTTT. The chain employs TRBV7-2 and TRBJ2-2, with D perhaps matching TRBD1 (7 bases). The CDR3 runs 16 residues. Trimming removed 5 bases at V and 3 bases at J, with 16 bases between. The germline V gene has CDR1 SGHTA and CDR2 FQGNSA.